The 3 T cell receptor beta chains listed next were all sequenced from one sample in a study of blood T cells in healthy people across ages. It was with a sample-barcoded 5' primer and a J-beta primer mix that a second PCR of about 7 to 12 cycles was run. TCRdb reprocessed the 5' RACE reads via MiXCR and lists one record per CDR3 protein. The profile shows roughly 1.7 million distinct CDR3 sequences, almost 35% of them singletons. Sequenced material: blood. Receptor source: a woman in her twenties or thirties in good health.

This clonotype was found a few times. The J gene is TRBJ1-2, the V gene TRBV7-9, with 8 positions matching TRBD1. Germline V CDR1 and CDR2: SEHNR, FQNEAQ (reference sequence). V dropped 5 bases and J dropped 5; count of bases not matched to a gene: 7. The CDR3 has 14 amino acids. CDR3 in amino acids: CASSQDRGRYGYTF. DNA for the CDR3: TGTGCCAGCAGCCAAGACAGGGGACGGTATGGCTACACCTTC.

This clonotype was counted a few times. The rearrangement joins TRBV19 to TRBJ1-2; D possibly corresponds to TRBD1 (5 bases). Germline-derived CDR1 and CDR2 are LNHDA and SQIVND (reference sequence). The CDR3 covers 13 residues. Trimming stripped 6 bases from V and 3 bases from J, with 11 bases between. CDR3 in amino acids: CASSTDTDYGYTF. The CDR3 nucleotides are TGTGCCAGTAGCACGGACACCGACTATGGCTACACCTTC.

This clonotype has more than one count but fewer than ten. The gene calls are TRBV28 and TRBJ2-7; tentatively, D is TRBD2 (7 bases). This CDR3 spans 15 amino acids. Germline V gene sequence: CDR1 MDHEN, CDR2 SYDVKM. V lost 7 bases and J lost 7, with 23 bases in between. Here the CDR3 reads CASIPGGSSRSEQYF. Here the CDR3 DNA reads TGTGCCAGCATTCCGGGGGGCAGCTCAAGGTCAGAGCAGTACTTC.